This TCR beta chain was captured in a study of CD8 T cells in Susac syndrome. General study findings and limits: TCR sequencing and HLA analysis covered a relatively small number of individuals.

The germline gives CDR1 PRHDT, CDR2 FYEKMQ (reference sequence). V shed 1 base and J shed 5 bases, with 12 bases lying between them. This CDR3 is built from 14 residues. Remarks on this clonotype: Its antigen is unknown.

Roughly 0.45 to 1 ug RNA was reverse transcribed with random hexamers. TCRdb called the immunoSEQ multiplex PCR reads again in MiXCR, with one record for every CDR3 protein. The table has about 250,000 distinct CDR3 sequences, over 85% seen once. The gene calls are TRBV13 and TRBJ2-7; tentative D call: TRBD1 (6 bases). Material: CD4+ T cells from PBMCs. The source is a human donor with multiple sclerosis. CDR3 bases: TGTGCCAGCAGCTTAGCGCAGGGGCTCCACGAGCAGTACTTC. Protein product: CASSLAQGLHEQYF.